This T cell receptor (beta chain) stems from a study of blood T cell repertoires in COVID-19. The overall study: Sites across the United States, Italy and Spain contributed samples from acute and convalescent COVID-19.

Profiled with immunoSEQ multiplex PCR; TCRdb holds only in-frame clones, not every one. Here the sample spans approximately 69,000 clones, approximately 88% being singletons. Germline values: CDR1 SGHRS, CDR2 YFSETQ. This CDR3 has 15 residues. Trimming shortened V by 2 bases and J by 0 bases, and 8 bases separated the two germline ends. The chain couples TRBV5-1 to TRBJ1-4; tentatively, D is TRBD1 (5 bases). Source material: peripheral blood. The receptor was isolated from a man between 50 and 59 years old with acute or convalescent COVID-19. CDR3 bases: TGCGCCAGCAGCTTAGGGGCCCCAACTAATGAAAAACTGTTTTTT. Translation: CASSLGAPTNEKLFF.